The following is a TCR beta chain sequence with its context. The specificity of this receptor is unknown. Within one base of it there is no much larger clone, and no base qualities were kept. The data are from a study of blood T cell repertoires in COVID-19 (dated by TCRdb to the early 2020s). With respect to the entire study: Samples from collaborators originated in the United States, Italy and Spain and spanned both the acute and convalescent phases of COVID-19. The prospective study material was composed of cDNA or gDNA derived from T cells, B-cell-depleted T cells, or PBMCs. The dataset comprised deeply sampled blood TCRbeta repertoires from subjects exposed to, actively infected with, or recovered from COVID-19. The repertoires were released in a freely available public database intended as a resource for research on the immune response to SARS-CoV-2. The samples were drawn from the first 160 participants of the ongoing ImmuneRACE study and from more than 1,000 subjects provided by 6 global collaborators. A de-identified subject ID, COVID-19 status, age in years and sex were almost always included in the sample metadata. HLA class I and class II types, where available, came from metadata supplied by the sample provider rather than from assay-based typing.

At the junction V is shortened by 5 bases and J by 4 bases; bases outside the gene matches: 13. From the cysteine up to the phenylalanine, the CDR3 has a length of 16 residues. Only CDR3 DNA remains: 48 bases, in frame from the first base. The germline V gene (reference sequence) yields LNHDA for CDR1 and SQIVND for CDR2. Beyond this particular receptor, the publication reports: The amount of clinical and demographic metadata varied by source and participant and was provided uncurated.

The immunoSEQ Assay, a bias-controlled multiplex PCR, was used to amplify TCRbeta CDR3 regions from genomic DNA. Regarding the original processing steps: Within the assay, amplification of reference gene primers was used to estimate how many nucleated cells each sample contained. To quantify the absolute abundance of each unique TCRbeta CDR3 rearrangement, sequence reads were collapsed and filtered. For each sample, productive Simpson clonality was calculated as the square root of Simpson's diversity index over productive rearrangements. This is the immuneACCESS table as TCRdb keeps it, with only in-frame sequences that have V and J called. A part of the clones is gone; compared with another copy, unresolved V genes explain less than half, and the rest is unexplained. V and J calls and clone size come straight from that table; D and trimming were deduced from the DNA. Here the sample has 60,000 to 65,000 clones; approximately 82% occur a single time. The ten most abundant clones make up about 6% of the sample.

Collaborating institutions collected whole blood in K2EDTA tubes following their own protocols. For TCRbeta analysis, collaborators shipped samples as frozen whole blood, isolated PBMCs, or DNA extracted from either of those sample types. The sample was peripheral blood. The chain couples TRBV19 to TRBJ1-1; TRBD1 matches 7 bases in the middle. The TCR was taken from an older woman with acute or convalescent COVID-19. The nucleotide sequence is TGTGCCAGTAGTCACTATCGACAGGGTGTAATCACTGAAGCTTTCTTT. Translated, this gives CASSHYRQGVITEAFF.